The following is a TCR beta chain sequence with its context. No antigen is known for it. These data belong to a study of T cell repertoires in cytomegalovirus infection. General study points: Clonotype analysis showed dominance of the ex vivo response by HLA-C-restricted CMV-specific TCR beta clonotypes.

Germline CDR1 and CDR2: MNHEY and SMNVEV (reference sequence). V lost 8 bases to trimming and J lost 0 bases, with 10 bases between them. CDR3 size: 13 residues. TCRdb reprocessed the reads with MiXCR, giving one entry per CDR3 protein. The sample shows hundreds of thousands of distinct CDR3 sequences, about 11% of them seen only once. The clonotype comes from a human donor in good health (CMV status not recorded). Some clones in this sample may be carry-over from other donors' samples. What was sequenced was PBMCs. The chain couples TRBV27 to TRBJ1-2; weak D call: TRBD1 (5 bases). Here the CDR3 DNA reads TGTGCCAGCGGGGCCAACGCTAACTATGGCTACACCTTC. Protein sequence: CASGANANYGYTF.